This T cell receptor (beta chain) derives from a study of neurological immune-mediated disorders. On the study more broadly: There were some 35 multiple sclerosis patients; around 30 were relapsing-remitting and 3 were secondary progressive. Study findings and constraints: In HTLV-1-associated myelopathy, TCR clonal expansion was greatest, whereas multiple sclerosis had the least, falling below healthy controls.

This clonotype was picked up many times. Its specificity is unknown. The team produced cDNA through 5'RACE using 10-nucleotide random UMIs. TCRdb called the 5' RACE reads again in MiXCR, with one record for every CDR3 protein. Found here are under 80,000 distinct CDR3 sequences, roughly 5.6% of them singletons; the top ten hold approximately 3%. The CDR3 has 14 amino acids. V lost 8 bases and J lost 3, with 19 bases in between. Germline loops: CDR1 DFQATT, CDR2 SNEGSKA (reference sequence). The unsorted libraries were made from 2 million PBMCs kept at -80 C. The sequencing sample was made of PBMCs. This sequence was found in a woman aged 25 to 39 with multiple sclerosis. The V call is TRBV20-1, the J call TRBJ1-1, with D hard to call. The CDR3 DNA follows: TGCAGTCCCGACAATGGACTCGAGGACACTGAAGCTTTCTTT. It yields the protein CSPDNGLEDTEAFF.